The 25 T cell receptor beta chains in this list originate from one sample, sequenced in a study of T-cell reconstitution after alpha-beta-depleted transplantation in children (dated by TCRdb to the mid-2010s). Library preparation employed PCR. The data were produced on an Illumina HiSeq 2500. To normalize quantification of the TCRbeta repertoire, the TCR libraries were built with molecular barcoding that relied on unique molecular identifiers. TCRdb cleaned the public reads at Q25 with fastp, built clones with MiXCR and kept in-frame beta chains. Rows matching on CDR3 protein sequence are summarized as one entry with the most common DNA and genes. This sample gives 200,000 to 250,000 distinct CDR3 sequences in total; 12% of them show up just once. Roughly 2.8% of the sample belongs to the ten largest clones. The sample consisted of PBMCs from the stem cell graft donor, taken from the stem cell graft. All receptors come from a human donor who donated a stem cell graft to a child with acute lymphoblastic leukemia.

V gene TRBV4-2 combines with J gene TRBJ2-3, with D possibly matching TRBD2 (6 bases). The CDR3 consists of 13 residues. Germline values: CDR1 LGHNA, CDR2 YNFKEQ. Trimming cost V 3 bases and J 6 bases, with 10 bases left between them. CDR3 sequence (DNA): TGTGCCAGCAGCCACAGACTAGAGGATACGCAGTATTTT. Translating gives CASSHRLEDTQYF.

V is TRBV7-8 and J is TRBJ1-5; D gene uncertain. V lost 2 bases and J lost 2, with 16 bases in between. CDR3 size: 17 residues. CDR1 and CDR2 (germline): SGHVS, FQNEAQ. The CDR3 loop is CASSLFEGQARNQPQHF. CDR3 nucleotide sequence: TGTGCCAGCAGCTTATTTGAAGGTCAGGCGCGCAATCAGCCCCAGCATTTT. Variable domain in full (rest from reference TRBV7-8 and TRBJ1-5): GAGVSQSPRYKVAKRGQDVALRCDPISGHVSLFWYQQALGQGPEFLTYFQNEAQLDKSGLPSDRFFAERPEGSVSTLKIQRTQQEDSAVYLCASSLFEGQARNQPQHFGDGTRLSIL.

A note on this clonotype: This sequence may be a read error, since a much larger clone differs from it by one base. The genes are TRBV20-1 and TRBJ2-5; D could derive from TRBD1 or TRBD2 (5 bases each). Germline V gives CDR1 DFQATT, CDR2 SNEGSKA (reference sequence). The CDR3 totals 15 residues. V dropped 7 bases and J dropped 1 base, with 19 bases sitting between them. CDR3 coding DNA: TGCAGTGTCAGGGAGTCTAGCAGGCGCCAAGAGACCCAGTACTTC. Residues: CSVRESSRRQETQYF.

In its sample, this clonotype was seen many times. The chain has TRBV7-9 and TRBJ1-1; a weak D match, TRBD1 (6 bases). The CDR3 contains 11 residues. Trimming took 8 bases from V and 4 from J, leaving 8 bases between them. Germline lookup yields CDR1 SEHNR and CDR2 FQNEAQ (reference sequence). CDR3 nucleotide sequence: TGTGCCAGCGGGGGGCCCACTGAAGCTTTCTTT. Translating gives CASGGPTEAFF.

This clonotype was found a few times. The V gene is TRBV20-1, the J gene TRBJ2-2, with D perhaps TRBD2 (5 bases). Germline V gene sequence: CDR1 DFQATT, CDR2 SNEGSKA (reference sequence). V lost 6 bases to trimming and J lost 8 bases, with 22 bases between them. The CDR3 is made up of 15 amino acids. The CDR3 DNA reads TGCAGTGCGGTACATTCCAGGACCAGAGGGGGGGAGCTGTTTTTT. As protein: CSAVHSRTRGGELFF.

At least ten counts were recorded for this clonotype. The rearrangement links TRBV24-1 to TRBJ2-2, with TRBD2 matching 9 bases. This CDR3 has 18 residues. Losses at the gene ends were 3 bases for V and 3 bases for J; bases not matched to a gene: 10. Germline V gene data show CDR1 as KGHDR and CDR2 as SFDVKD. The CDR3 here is CATSDPPGGGADTGELFF. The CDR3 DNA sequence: TGTGCCACCAGTGATCCCCCGGGCGGGGGGGCCGACACCGGGGAGCTGTTTTTT.

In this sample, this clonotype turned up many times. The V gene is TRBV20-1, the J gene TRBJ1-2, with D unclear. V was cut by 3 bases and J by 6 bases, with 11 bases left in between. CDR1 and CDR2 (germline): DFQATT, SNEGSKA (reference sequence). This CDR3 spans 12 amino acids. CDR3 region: CSASIGRNGYTF. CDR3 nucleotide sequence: TGCAGTGCTAGCATAGGAAGAAATGGCTACACCTTC.

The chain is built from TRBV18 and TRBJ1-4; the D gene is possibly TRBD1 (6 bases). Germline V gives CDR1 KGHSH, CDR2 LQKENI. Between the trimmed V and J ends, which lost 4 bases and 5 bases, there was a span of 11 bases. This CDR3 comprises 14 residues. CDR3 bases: TGTGCCAGCTCACGGGACACCTTAAATGAAAAACTGTTTTTT. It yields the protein CASSRDTLNEKLFF.

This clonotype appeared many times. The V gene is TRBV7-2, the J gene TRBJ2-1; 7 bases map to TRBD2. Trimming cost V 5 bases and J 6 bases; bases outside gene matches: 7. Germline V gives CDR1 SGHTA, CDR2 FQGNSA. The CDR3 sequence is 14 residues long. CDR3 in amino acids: CASSPAGGFNEQFF. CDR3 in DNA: TGTGCCAGCAGCCCCGCCGGGGGGTTCAATGAGCAGTTCTTC.

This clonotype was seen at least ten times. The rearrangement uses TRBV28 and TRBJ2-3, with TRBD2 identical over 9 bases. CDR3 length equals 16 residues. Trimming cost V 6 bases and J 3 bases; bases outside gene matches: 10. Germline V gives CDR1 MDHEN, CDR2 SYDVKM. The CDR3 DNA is TGTGCCAGCAGAGCCACCTTTAGCGGGAGTACAGATACGCAGTATTTT. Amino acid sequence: CASRATFSGSTDTQYF.

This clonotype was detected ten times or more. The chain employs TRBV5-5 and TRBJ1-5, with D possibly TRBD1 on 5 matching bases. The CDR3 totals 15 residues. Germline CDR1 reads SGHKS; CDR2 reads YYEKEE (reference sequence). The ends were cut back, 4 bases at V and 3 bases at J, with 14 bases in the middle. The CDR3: CASSPEGLDNQPQHF. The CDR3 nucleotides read TGTGCCAGCAGCCCCGAGGGACTCGACAATCAGCCCCAGCATTTT. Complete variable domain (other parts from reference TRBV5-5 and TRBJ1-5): DAGVTQSPTHLIKTRGQQVTLRCSPISGHKSVSWYQQVLGQGPQFIFQYYEKEERGRGNFPDRFSARQFPNYSSELNVNALLLGDSALYLCASSPEGLDNQPQHFGDGTRLSIL.

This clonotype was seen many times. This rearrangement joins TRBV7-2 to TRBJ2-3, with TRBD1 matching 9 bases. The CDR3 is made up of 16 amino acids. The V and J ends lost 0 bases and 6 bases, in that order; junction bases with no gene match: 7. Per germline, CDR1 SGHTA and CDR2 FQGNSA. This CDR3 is CASSLAWTGVVDTQYF. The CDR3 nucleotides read TGTGCCAGCAGCTTAGCCTGGACAGGGGTAGTGGATACGCAGTATTTT.

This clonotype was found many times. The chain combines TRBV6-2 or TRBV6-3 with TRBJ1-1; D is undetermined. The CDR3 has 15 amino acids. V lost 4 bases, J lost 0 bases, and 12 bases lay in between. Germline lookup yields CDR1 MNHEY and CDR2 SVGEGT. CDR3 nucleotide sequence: TGTGCCAGCAGTTCGGGTGGCCGATTGAACACTGAAGCTTTCTTT. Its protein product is CASSSGGRLNTEAFF.

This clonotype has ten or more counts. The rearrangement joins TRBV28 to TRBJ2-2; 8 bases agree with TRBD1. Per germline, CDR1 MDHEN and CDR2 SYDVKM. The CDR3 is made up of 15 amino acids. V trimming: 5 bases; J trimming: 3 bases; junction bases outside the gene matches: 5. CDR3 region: CASSPLGQDTGELFF. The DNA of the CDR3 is TGTGCCAGCAGTCCTCTGGGACAGGACACCGGGGAGCTGTTTTTT.

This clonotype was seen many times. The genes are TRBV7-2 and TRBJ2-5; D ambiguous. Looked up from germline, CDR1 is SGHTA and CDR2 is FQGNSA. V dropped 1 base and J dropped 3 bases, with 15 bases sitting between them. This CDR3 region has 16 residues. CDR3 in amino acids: CASSLGVRSFKETQYF. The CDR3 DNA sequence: TGTGCCAGCAGCTTAGGTGTCAGATCATTCAAAGAGACCCAGTACTTC.

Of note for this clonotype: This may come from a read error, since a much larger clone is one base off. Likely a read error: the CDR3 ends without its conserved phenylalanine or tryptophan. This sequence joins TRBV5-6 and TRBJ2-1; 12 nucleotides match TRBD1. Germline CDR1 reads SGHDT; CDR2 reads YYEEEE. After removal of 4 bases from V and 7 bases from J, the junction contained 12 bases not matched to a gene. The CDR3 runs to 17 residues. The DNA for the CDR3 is TGTGCCAGCAGCCGGGACAGGGGGCAGGGGAGAGGGAATGAGCAGTTCCTC. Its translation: CASSRDRGQGRGNEQFL.

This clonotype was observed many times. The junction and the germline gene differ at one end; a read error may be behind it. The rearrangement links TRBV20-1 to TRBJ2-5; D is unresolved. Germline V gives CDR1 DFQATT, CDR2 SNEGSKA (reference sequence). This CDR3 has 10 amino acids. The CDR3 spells CSAHQETQYF. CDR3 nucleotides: TGCAGTGCCCACCAGGAGACCCAGTACTTC.

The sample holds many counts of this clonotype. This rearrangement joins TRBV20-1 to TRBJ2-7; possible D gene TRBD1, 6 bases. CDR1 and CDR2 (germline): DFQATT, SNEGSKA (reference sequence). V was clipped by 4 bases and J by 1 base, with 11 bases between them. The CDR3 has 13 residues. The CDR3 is CSAMDSLSYEQYF. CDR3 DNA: TGCAGTGCTATGGACAGTTTGTCCTACGAGCAGTACTTC.

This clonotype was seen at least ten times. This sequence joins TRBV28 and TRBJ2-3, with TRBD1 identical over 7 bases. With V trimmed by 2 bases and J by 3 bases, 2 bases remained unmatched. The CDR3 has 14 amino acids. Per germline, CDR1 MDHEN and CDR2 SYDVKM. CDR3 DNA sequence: TGTGCCAGCAGTTTAAGACAGGGTACAGATACGCAGTATTTT. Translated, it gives CASSLRQGTDTQYF.

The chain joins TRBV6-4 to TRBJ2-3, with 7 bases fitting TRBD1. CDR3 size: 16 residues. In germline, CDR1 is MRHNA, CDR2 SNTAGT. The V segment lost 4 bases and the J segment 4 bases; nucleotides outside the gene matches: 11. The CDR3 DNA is TGTGCCAGCAGTGCAACAGGGGATTCTGGTCCAGATACGCAGTATTTT. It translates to CASSATGDSGPDTQYF.

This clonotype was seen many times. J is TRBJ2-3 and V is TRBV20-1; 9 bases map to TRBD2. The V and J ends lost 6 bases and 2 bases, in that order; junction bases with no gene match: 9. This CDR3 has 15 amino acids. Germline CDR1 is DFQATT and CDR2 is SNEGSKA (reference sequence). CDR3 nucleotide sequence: TGCAGTGCCCATCATAGCGGGGGCAACACAGATACGCAGTATTTT. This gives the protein CSAHHSGGNTDTQYF.

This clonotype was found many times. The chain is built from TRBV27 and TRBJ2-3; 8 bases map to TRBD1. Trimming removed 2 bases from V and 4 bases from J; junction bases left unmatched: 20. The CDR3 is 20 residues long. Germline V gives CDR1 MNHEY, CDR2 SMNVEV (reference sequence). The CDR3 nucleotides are TGTGCCAGCAGTTTAAGTAGGATGCGGCAGGGACAGGATGACGCAGATACGCAGTATTTT. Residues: CASSLSRMRQGQDDADTQYF.

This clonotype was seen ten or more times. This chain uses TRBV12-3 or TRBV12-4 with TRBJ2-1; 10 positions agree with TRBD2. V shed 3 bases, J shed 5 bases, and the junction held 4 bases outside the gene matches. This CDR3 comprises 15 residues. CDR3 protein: CASSLELAGNNEQFF. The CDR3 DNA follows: TGTGCCAGCAGTTTGGAACTAGCGGGGAACAATGAGCAGTTCTTC.

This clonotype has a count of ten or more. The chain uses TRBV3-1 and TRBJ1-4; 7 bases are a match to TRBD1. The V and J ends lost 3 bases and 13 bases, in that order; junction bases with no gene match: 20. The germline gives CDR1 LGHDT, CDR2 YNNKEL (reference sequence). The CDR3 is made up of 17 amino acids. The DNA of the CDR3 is TGTGCCAGCAGCCATACTTACTCCGGGACAGCCATTTTACGACTGTTTTTT. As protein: CASSHTYSGTAILRLFF.

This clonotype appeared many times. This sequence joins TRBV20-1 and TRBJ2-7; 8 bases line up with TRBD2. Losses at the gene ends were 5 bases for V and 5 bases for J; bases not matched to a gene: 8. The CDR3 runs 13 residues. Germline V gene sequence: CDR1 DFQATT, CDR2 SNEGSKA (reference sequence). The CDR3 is CSAPRAGGHEQYF. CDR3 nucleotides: TGCAGTGCTCCTCGGGCGGGGGGCCACGAGCAGTACTTC.